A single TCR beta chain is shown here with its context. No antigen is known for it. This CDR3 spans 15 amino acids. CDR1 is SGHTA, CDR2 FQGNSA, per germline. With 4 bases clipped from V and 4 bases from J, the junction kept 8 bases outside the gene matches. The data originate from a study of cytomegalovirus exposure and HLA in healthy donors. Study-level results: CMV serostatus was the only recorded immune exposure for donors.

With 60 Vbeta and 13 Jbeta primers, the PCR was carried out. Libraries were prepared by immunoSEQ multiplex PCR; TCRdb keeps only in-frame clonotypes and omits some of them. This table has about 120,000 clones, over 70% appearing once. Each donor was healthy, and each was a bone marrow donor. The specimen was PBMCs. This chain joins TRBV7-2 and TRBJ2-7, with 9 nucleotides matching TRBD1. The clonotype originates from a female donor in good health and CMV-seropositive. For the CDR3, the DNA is TGTGCCAGCAGCTCACAAGACAGGGGGAGTTACGAGCAGTACTTC. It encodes CASSSQDRGSYEQYF.